At least ten counts were recorded for the clone carrying this T cell receptor (beta chain). The data were taken from a study of low-dose radiotherapy and immunotherapy resistance in tumors. The V segment lost 0 bases and the J segment 0 bases; nucleotides outside the gene matches: 11. The CDR3 is 19 residues long. CDR1 LGHDT and CDR2 YNNKEL come from the germline V gene (reference sequence). Time point denoted: before trial treatment. Priming of first-strand cDNA relied on TRAV- and TRBV-specific primers (covering alpha and beta chains). TCRs were put through approximately 20 PCR cycles of amplification with Phusion. A constant-region primer and the V-primer adapter served as the primer pair. TCRdb fed the reads into MiXCR, producing one record per CDR3 protein. The sample has more than 85,000 distinct CDR3 sequences, just under 9.5% seen once.

The sample consisted of PBMCs, taken before treatment. The V and J genes are TRBV3-1 and TRBJ2-3, with 8 bases fitting TRBD1. This receptor was identified in a male donor with prostate cancer. CDR3 loop: CASSQENLGQGISTDTQYF. The CDR3 bases are TGTGCCAGCAGCCAAGAAAATTTAGGACAGGGAATAAGCACAGATACGCAGTATTTT.